The source of this T cell receptor (beta chain) is a study of blood T cells in healthy people across ages. V lost 7 bases to trimming and J lost 1 base; unmatched junction nucleotides: 4. Germline values: CDR1 MNHNY, CDR2 SVGAGI (reference sequence). The CDR3 has 15 amino acids. This clonotype was picked up many times. Sample-barcoded 5' priming and a J-beta primer mix drove a second PCR of roughly 6 to 12 cycles. TCRdb called the 5' RACE reads again in MiXCR, with one record for every CDR3 protein. The sample includes 900,000 to 950,000 distinct CDR3 sequences, almost 30% of them seen just once. These data also formed part of another study, on T cells of mothers and their children. Per that study: Biologically related mothers and children overlapped slightly more than unrelated pairs, a non-significant difference.

The V gene is TRBV6-6, the J gene TRBJ2-4; 10 bases fit TRBD1. Material: blood. This TCR came from a woman between 35 and 50 years old in good health. CDR3 region: CASTLGQGAKNIQYF. The CDR3 DNA reads TGTGCCAGCACCCTGGGACAGGGGGCCAAAAACATTCAGTACTTC.